The clone carrying this T cell receptor (beta chain) has ten or more counts. The antigen remains unidentified. Germline trimming cut 5 bases from V and 1 base from J; bases unmatched to any gene: 4. Germline CDR1 is LGHNA and CDR2 is YNFKEQ. This CDR3 comprises 15 residues. Specified time point: patch test 1, 2 weeks after DPC sensitization. Treatment noted: therapeutic diphenylcyclopropenone sensitization with weekly scalp DPC. Blood sampling occurred before each patch-test application. The data derive from a study of human T cells and chemical hapten exposure. TCRdb re-called the RACE reads with MiXCR, one entry per CDR3 protein. The sample yields around 380,000 distinct CDR3 sequences, about 4.4% seen once. The study, taken as a whole, reports: Expanded TCRs grouped into significantly more large CDR3 similarity clusters than controls produced.

This chain connects TRBV4-2 to TRBJ2-1; 8 bases match TRBD1. The input for sequencing was whole blood, taken in connection with sensitization to the hapten diphenylcyclopropenone (DPC). The clonotype was recovered from a woman aged 50 to 60 with alopecia areata. Some clones in this sample may be carry-over from other donors' samples. CDR3: CASSYDRGSYNEQFF. The CDR3, as DNA: TGTGCCAGCAGCTATGACAGGGGATCCTACAATGAGCAGTTCTTC.